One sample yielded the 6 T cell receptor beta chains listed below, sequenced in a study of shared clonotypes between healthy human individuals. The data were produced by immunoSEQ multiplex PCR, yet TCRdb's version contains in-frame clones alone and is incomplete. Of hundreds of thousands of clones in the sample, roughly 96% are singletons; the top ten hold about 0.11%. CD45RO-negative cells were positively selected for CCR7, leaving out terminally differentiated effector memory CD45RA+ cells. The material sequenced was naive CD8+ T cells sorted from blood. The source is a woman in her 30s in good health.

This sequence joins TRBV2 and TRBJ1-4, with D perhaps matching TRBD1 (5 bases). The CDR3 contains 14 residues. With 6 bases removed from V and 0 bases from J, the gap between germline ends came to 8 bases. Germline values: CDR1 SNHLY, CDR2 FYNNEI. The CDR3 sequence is CASRPTATNEKLFF. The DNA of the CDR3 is TGTGCCAGCAGACCGACAGCAACTAATGAAAAACTGTTTTTT.

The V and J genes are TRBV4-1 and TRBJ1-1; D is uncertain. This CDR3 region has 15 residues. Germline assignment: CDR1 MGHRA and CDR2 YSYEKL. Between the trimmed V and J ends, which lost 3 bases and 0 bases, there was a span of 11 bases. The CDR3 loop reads CASSQAPRLNTEAFF. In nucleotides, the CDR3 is TGCGCCAGCAGCCAGGCACCTAGACTGAACACTGAAGCTTTCTTT.

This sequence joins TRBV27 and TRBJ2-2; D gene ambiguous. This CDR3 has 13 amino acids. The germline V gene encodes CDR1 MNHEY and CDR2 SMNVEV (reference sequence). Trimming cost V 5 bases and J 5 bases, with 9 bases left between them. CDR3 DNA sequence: TGTGCCAGCAGTCCGATAGGGACCGGGGAGCTGTTTTTT. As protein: CASSPIGTGELFF.

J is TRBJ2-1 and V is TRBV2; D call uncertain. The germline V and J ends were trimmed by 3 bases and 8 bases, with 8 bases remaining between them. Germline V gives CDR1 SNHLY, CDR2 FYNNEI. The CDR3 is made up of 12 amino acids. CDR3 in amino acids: CASSDVGHEQFF. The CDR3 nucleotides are TGTGCCAGCAGTGACGTAGGGCATGAGCAGTTCTTC.

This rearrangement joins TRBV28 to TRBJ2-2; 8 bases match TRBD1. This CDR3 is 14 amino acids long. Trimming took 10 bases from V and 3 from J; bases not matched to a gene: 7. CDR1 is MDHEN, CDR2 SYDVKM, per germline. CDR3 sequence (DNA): TGTGCCATCTTGCAACAGGGGGACACCGGGGAGCTGTTTTTT. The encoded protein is CAILQQGDTGELFF.

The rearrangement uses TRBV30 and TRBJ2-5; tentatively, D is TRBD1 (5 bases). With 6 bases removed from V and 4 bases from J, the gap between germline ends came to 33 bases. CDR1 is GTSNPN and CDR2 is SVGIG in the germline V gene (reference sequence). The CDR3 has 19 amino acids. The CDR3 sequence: CACIRQSWVHWVKVETQYF. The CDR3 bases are TGTGCCTGTATACGACAGTCGTGGGTTCACTGGGTCAAGGTAGAGACCCAGTACTTC.